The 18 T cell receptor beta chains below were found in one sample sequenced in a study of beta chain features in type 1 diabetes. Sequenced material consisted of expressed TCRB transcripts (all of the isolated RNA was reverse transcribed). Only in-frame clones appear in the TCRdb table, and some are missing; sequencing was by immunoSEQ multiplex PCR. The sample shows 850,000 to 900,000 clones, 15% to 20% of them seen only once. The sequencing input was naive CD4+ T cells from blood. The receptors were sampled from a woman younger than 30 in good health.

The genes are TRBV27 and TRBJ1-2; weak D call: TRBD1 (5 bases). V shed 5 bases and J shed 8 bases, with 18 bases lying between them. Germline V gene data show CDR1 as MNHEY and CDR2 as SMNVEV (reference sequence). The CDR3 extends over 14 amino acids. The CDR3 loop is CASSPYGTASGYTF. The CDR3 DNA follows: TGTGCCAGCAGTCCATACGGGACGGCAAGCGGCTACACCTTC.

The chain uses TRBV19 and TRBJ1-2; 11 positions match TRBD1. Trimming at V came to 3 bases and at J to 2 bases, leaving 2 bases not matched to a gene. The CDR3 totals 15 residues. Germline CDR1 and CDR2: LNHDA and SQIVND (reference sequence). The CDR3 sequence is CASSMGQGVNYGYTF. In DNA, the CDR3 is TGTGCCAGTAGTATGGGACAGGGGGTGAACTATGGCTACACCTTC.

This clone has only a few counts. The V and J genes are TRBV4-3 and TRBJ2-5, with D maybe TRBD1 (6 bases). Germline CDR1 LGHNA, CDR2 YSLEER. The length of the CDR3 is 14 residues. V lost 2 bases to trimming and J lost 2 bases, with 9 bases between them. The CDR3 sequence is CASSQNGQQETQYF. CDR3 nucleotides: TGCGCCAGCAGCCAAAACGGACAGCAAGAGACCCAGTACTTC.

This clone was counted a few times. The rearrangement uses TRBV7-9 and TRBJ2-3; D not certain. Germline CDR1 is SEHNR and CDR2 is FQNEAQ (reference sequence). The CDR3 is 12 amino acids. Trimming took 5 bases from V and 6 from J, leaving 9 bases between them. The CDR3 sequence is CASSPEPDTQYF. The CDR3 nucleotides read TGTGCCAGCAGCCCGGAGCCTGATACGCAGTATTTT.

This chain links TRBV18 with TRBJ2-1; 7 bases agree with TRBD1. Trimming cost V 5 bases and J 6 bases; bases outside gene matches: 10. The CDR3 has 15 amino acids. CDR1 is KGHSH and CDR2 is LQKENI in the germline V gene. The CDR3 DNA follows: TGTGCCAGCTCAACGGAAGGGGGCGGTCGCAATGAGCAGTTCTTC. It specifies CASSTEGGGRNEQFF. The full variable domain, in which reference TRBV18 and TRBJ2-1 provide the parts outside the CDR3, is NAGVMQNPRHLVRRRGQEARLRCSPMKGHSHVYWYRQLPEEGLKFMVYLQKENIIDESGMPKERFSAEFPKEGPSILRIQQVVRGDSAAYFCASSTEGGGRNEQFFGPGTRLTVL.

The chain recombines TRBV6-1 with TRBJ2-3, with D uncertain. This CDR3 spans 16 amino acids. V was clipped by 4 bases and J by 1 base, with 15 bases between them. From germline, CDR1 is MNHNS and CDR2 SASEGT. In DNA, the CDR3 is TGTGCCAGCAGTGTTCTTTGGGGTGCGGGCACAGATACGCAGTATTTT. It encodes CASSVLWGAGTDTQYF.

The CDR3 sequence is CASSMWLVRAGEQFF. The DNA of the CDR3 is TGTGCCAGTAGTATGTGGTTGGTGCGGGCGGGGGAGCAGTTCTTC. The rearrangement uses TRBV19 and TRBJ2-1; TRBD2 might be the D (6 bases). The CDR3 spans 15 residues. V was clipped by 3 bases and J by 10 bases, with 19 bases between them. Germline V lookup: CDR1 LNHDA, CDR2 SQIVND (reference sequence). The full variable domain, completed using reference TRBV19 and TRBJ2-1, is DGGITQSPKYLFRKEGQNVTLSCEQNLNHDAMYWYRQDPGQGLRLIYYSQIVNDFQKGDIAEGYSVSREKKESFPLTVTSAQKNPTAFYLCASSMWLVRAGEQFFGPGTRLTVL.

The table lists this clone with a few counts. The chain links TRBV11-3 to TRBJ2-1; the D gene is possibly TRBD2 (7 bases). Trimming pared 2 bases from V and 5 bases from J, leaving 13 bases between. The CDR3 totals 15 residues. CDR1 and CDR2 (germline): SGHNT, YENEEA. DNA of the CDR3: TGTGCCAGCAGCTTAAGGGGGACTAATAACAATGAGCAGTTCTTC. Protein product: CASSLRGTNNNEQFF.

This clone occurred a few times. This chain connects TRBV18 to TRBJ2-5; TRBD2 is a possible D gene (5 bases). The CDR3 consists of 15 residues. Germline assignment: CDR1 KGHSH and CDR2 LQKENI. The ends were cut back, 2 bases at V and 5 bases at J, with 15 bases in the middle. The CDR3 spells CASSPYSAASETQYF. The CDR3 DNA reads TGTGCCAGCTCACCATACTCAGCGGCCTCGGAGACCCAGTACTTC.

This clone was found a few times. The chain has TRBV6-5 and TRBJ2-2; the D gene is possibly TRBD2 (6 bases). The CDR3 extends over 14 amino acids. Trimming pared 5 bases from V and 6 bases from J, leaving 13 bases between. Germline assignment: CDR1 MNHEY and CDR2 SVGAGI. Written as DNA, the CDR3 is TGTGCCAGCAGTGATAGGGGAGGAGCCGGGGAGCTGTTTTTT. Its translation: CASSDRGGAGELFF.

The CDR3 DNA sequence: TGTGCCAGCAGCCCTGGGACAGGGTTGACTGGGGCCAACGTCCTGACTTTC. This sequence encodes CASSPGTGLTGANVLTF. The rearrangement links TRBV7-8 to TRBJ2-6; 9 bases map to TRBD1. CDR3 length: 17 residues. The J segment lost 2 bases and the V segment lost 5 bases, leaving 7 bases of the junction unmatched. Germline values: CDR1 SGHVS, CDR2 FQNEAQ.

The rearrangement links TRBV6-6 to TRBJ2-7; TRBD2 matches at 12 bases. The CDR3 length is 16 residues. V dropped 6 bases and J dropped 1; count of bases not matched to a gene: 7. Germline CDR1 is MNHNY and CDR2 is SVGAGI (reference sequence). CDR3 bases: TGTGCCAGCAGCCGAACGACTAGCGGGAGATCCTACGAGCAGTACTTC. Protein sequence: CASSRTTSGRSYEQYF.

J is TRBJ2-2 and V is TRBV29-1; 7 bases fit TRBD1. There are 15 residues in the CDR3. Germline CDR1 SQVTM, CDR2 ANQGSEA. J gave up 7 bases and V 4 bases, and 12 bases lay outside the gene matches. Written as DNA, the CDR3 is TGCAGCGTTGGGGCCGGGACAGTTTATGGCGGGGAGCTGTTTTTT. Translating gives CSVGAGTVYGGELFF.

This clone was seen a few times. This CDR3 is CASSLGAGSKNIQYF. In nucleotides, the CDR3 is TGTGCCAGCAGCTTGGGGGCAGGCTCTAAAAACATTCAGTACTTC. The chain couples TRBV7-9 to TRBJ2-4, with a tentative D call TRBD1 (6 bases). The CDR3 consists of 15 residues. The germline V gene encodes CDR1 SEHNR and CDR2 FQNEAQ (reference sequence). V was pared by 3 bases and J by 4 bases, with 13 bases between.

This CDR3 is CASSIGGQGLYEQYF. Written as DNA, the CDR3 is TGTGCCAGTAGTATAGGCGGGCAGGGGCTCTACGAGCAGTACTTC. V usage is TRBV19 and J usage is TRBJ2-7, with D possibly being TRBD1 (6 bases). Trimming took off 1 base at V and 3 bases at J, with 13 bases between the two ends. CDR1 is LNHDA and CDR2 is SQIVND in the germline V gene (reference sequence). The CDR3 spans 15 residues.

The CDR3 loop is CASSLGFSQGTDTQYF. CDR3 DNA: TGTGCCAGCAGCCTAGGTTTTTCACAGGGAACAGATACGCAGTATTTT. The chain uses TRBV7-9 and TRBJ2-3; D might be TRBD1 (6 bases). Trimming shortened V by 5 bases and J by 3 bases, and 18 bases separated the two germline ends. The CDR3 totals 16 residues. Germline values: CDR1 SEHNR, CDR2 FQNEAQ (reference sequence).

DNA for the CDR3: TGTGCCAGTAGCGCGGCGGGAGGCCTCCGGGAGACCCAGTACTTC. It yields the protein CASSAAGGLRETQYF. The rearrangement uses TRBV19 and TRBJ2-5, with 8 positions matching TRBD2. This CDR3 has 15 amino acids. Trimming at V came to 6 bases and at J to 5 bases, leaving 11 bases not matched to a gene. Looked up from germline, CDR1 is LNHDA and CDR2 is SQIVND (reference sequence).

CDR3 sequence reads: CASSESRRSQHF. The CDR3 coding sequence is TGTGCCAGCAGTGAAAGTCGTAGGTCCCAGCATTTT. The gene calls are TRBV6-1 and TRBJ1-5; D remains ambiguous. Trimming cost V 2 bases and J 11 bases, with 10 bases left between them. This CDR3 is built from 12 residues. Germline CDR1 and CDR2: MNHNS and SASEGT.